The 29 T cell receptor beta chains presented below share a single source sample, sequenced in a study of blood T cell repertoires in COVID-19. Produced via immunoSEQ multiplex PCR; TCRdb's table is partial and in-frame only. The sample contains about 28,000 clones, about 85% of which appear only once. Input material: peripheral blood. These TCRs come from a human donor in a cohort sampled during active COVID-19.

This chain links TRBV20-1 with TRBJ1-4; D unresolved. This CDR3 spans 11 amino acids. V was cut by 6 bases and J by 5 bases, with 7 bases left in between. From germline, CDR1 is DFQATT and CDR2 SNEGSKA (reference sequence). In DNA, the CDR3 is TGCAGTGCCCGGAGGAATGAAAAACTGTTTTTT. This encodes CSARRNEKLFF.

This clone has only a few counts. The rearrangement joins TRBV19 to TRBJ2-3; tentatively, D is TRBD2 (5 bases). There are 16 residues in the CDR3. Germline V CDR1 and CDR2: LNHDA, SQIVND (reference sequence). The V and J ends lost 10 bases and 0 bases respectively, with 20 bases between them. The CDR3 loop is CATKRGGPASTDTQYF. The DNA of the CDR3 is TGTGCCACTAAACGTGGCGGGCCTGCGAGCACAGATACGCAGTATTTT. Combining the CDR3 with reference TRBV19 and TRBJ2-3 gives the whole variable domain DGGITQSPKYLFRKEGQNVTLSCEQNLNHDAMYWYRQDPGQGLRLIYYSQIVNDFQKGDIAEGYSVSREKKESFPLTVTSAQKNPTAFYLCATKRGGPASTDTQYFGPGTRLTVL.

The V and J genes are TRBV2 and TRBJ2-1, with TRBD2 matching 8 bases. The CDR3 is made up of 16 amino acids. The trim removed 6 bases at V and 2 bases at J, leaving 9 bases unmatched. The germline V gene has CDR1 SNHLY and CDR2 FYNNEI. CDR3 in DNA: TGTGCCAGCAGAGACACTAGCGGCCTTACCTACAATGAGCAGTTCTTC. Amino acid sequence: CASRDTSGLTYNEQFF.

This clone was counted a few times. The chain employs TRBV5-4 and TRBJ2-1, with unresolved D. The CDR3 sequence is 11 residues long. Trimming removed 4 bases at V and 7 bases at J, with 6 bases between. Germline V gene data show CDR1 as SGHNT and CDR2 as YYREEE (reference sequence). The CDR3, as DNA: TGTGCCAGCAGCCTATATAATGAGCAGTTCTTC. Protein product: CASSLYNEQFF.

This chain connects TRBV7-9 to TRBJ1-2; D remains unclear. The germline gives CDR1 SEHNR, CDR2 FQNEAQ (reference sequence). The CDR3 is 15 residues long. Between the trimmed V and J ends, which lost 1 base and 0 bases, there was a span of 9 bases. CDR3 DNA: TGTGCCAGCAGCTTAGTACAGCTTTCTAACTATGGCTACACCTTC. It yields the protein CASSLVQLSNYGYTF.

V and J are TRBV7-2 and TRBJ1-6; D uncertain. Germline V gene data show CDR1 as SGHTA and CDR2 as FQGNSA. The CDR3 consists of 17 residues. Trimming took off 4 bases at V and 10 bases at J, with 23 bases between the two ends. CDR3 sequence (DNA): TGTGCCAGCAGCTGGCCCCCCACCGGTCCTCAACAGTCACCCCTCCACTTT. This codes for CASSWPPTGPQQSPLHF.

This clone was counted once. The J gene is TRBJ1-5, the V gene TRBV19; 8 positions agree with TRBD1. The CDR3 is 13 residues long. After removal of 8 bases from V and 7 bases from J, the junction contained 7 bases not matched to a gene. Germline loops: CDR1 LNHDA, CDR2 SQIVND (reference sequence). The CDR3 bases are TGTGCCAGTGACCGACAGGGGCGCCAGCCCCAGCATTTT. It encodes CASDRQGRQPQHF. Full variable domain (rest looked up from reference TRBV19 and TRBJ1-5): DGGITQSPKYLFRKEGQNVTLSCEQNLNHDAMYWYRQDPGQGLRLIYYSQIVNDFQKGDIAEGYSVSREKKESFPLTVTSAQKNPTAFYLCASDRQGRQPQHFGDGTRLSIL.

The chain recombines TRBV29-1 with TRBJ2-7, with 7 positions matching TRBD1. From germline, CDR1 is SQVTM and CDR2 ANQGSEA. The V and J ends lost 4 bases and 11 bases, in that order; junction bases with no gene match: 14. This CDR3 comprises 13 residues. The CDR3 loop is CSVGRGGDTPKYF. The CDR3 region has the DNA TGCAGCGTTGGTCGAGGGGGCGACACGCCAAAGTACTTC.

The genes are TRBV19 and TRBJ1-3; D is ambiguous. CDR3 length: 13 residues. In germline, CDR1 is LNHDA, CDR2 SQIVND (reference sequence). The V end lost 5 bases, the J end lost 3 bases, and 8 bases lay between the germline ends. CDR3 protein: CASSLGDGNTIYF. CDR3 nucleotides: TGTGCCAGTAGTCTCGGGGATGGAAACACCATATATTTT.

This rearrangement joins TRBV30 to TRBJ1-2, with 7 positions matching TRBD1. This CDR3 region has 16 residues. The ends lost 1 base at V and 2 bases at J; junction bases unmatched: 10. CDR1 and CDR2 from the germline V gene are GTSNPN and SVGIG (reference sequence). CDR3 nucleotide sequence: TGTGCCTGGAGTGCCTTAGGACAGGTCATAAACTATGGCTACACCTTC. It translates to CAWSALGQVINYGYTF.

The chain links TRBV27 to TRBJ2-2, with D perhaps TRBD2 (6 bases). The CDR3 has 14 residues. Germline V gene data show CDR1 as MNHEY and CDR2 as SMNVEV (reference sequence). V dropped 2 bases and J dropped 6 bases, with 10 bases sitting between them. The CDR3 loop reads CASSLLASAGELFF. The CDR3 DNA follows: TGTGCCAGCAGTTTACTAGCGTCGGCCGGGGAGCTGTTTTTT.

This clone was counted a single time. The junction differs from germline at one of its ends, possibly a read error. V is TRBV19 and J is TRBJ2-4; the D is unclear. From germline, CDR1 is LNHDA and CDR2 SQIVND (reference sequence). CDR3 size: 13 residues. The CDR3 is CASSIIAENIQYF. The CDR3 nucleotides read TGTGCCAGTAGTATAATAGCCGAAAACATTCAGTACTTC.

The rearrangement joins TRBV2 to TRBJ2-7; 12 nucleotides agree with TRBD2. Trimming removed 5 bases from V and 6 bases from J; junction bases left unmatched: 8. CDR3 length equals 15 residues. The V gene's germline CDR1 is SNHLY and CDR2 FYNNEI. In nucleotides, the CDR3 is TGTGCCAGCAGTCGCAGACTAGCGGGAGTGACCGAGCAGTACTTC. Protein sequence: CASSRRLAGVTEQYF.

This clone was seen once. The V and J genes are TRBV7-6 and TRBJ2-5; 7 positions agree with TRBD1. The CDR3 extends over 14 amino acids. Germline values: CDR1 SGHVS, CDR2 FNYEAQ. With 3 bases clipped from V and 2 bases from J, the junction kept 3 bases outside the gene matches. The CDR3 sequence is CASSLRDSQETQYF. In DNA form, the CDR3 reads TGTGCCAGCAGCTTGAGGGACAGTCAAGAGACCCAGTACTTC.

The CDR3: CASSEGLAGGEQFF. In DNA form, the CDR3 reads TGTGCCAGCAGCGAGGGACTAGCGGGAGGTGAGCAGTTCTTC. V gene TRBV5-8 combines with J gene TRBJ2-1, with 15 positions matching TRBD2. Germline-derived CDR1 and CDR2 are SGHTS and YDEGEE. This CDR3 contains 14 residues. After removal of 4 bases from V and 9 bases from J, the junction contained 2 bases not matched to a gene.

V is TRBV5-1 and J is TRBJ2-1; TRBD2 matches at 8 bases. CDR3 length equals 14 residues. Germline CDR1 SGHRS, CDR2 YFSETQ. V gave up 1 base and J gave up 4 bases; unmatched junction bases: 1. The CDR3 reads CASSLSSGYNEQFF. CDR3 DNA: TGCGCCAGCAGCTTGTCTAGCGGGTACAATGAGCAGTTCTTC.

The chain has TRBV19 and TRBJ1-2; 9 bases are a match to TRBD1. V gave up 6 bases and J gave up 1 base; unmatched junction bases: 9. This CDR3 has 16 residues. Germline values: CDR1 LNHDA, CDR2 SQIVND (reference sequence). The CDR3 region has the DNA TGTGCCAGTAGCACAGGTGGACAGGGGATTAACTATGGCTACACCTTC. Translating gives CASSTGGQGINYGYTF.

This sequence joins TRBV2 and TRBJ1-1; weak D call: TRBD1 (5 bases). The germline CDR1 and CDR2 sequences are SNHLY and FYNNEI. The V and J ends lost 7 bases and 6 bases respectively, with 18 bases between them. The CDR3 is made up of 14 amino acids. The CDR3 sequence is CASKGRSGGAEAFF. The CDR3, as DNA: TGTGCCAGCAAGGGGAGGAGCGGCGGGGCTGAAGCTTTCTTT.

The chain joins TRBV6-5 to TRBJ2-2; the match to TRBD2 covers 12 bases. Germline loops: CDR1 MNHEY, CDR2 SVGAGI. This CDR3 is built from 15 residues. With V trimmed by 6 bases and J by 6 bases, 5 bases remained unmatched. Written as DNA, the CDR3 is TGTGCCAGCAGGAGGACTAGCGGGACCGCCGGGGAGCTGTTTTTT. Translated: CASRRTSGTAGELFF.

CDR3 in amino acids: CASSLYENQPQHF. In DNA form, the CDR3 reads TGTGCCAGCAGCTTATATGAGAATCAGCCCCAGCATTTT. The chain joins TRBV7-8 to TRBJ1-5; D is unclear. This CDR3 has 13 residues. Germline values: CDR1 SGHVS, CDR2 FQNEAQ. V lost 2 bases to trimming and J lost 4 bases, with 6 bases between them. Using reference TRBV7-8 and TRBJ1-5 for the parts outside the CDR3, the full variable domain is GAGVSQSPRYKVAKRGQDVALRCDPISGHVSLFWYQQALGQGPEFLTYFQNEAQLDKSGLPSDRFFAERPEGSVSTLKIQRTQQEDSAVYLCASSLYENQPQHFGDGTRLSIL.

This clone was detected only a few times. J is TRBJ2-3 and V is TRBV5-1, with TRBD2 as a possible D gene (5 bases). CDR1 and CDR2 (germline): SGHRS, YFSETQ. The V gene lost 0 bases and the J gene lost 4 bases, with 12 bases spanning the gap. The CDR3 has 15 amino acids. CDR3 in DNA: TGCGCCAGCAGCTTGGCTAGCCTAGAGGCAGATACGCAGTATTTT. It translates to CASSLASLEADTQYF.

CDR3 amino acids: CASRDRGRDTEAFF. CDR3 bases: TGTGCCAGCCGGGACAGGGGGAGGGACACTGAAGCTTTCTTT. The rearrangement links TRBV6-6 to TRBJ1-1, with 11 bases matching TRBD1. V gave up 8 bases and J gave up 3 bases; unmatched junction bases: 5. This CDR3 is 14 amino acids long. Germline V lookup: CDR1 MNHNY, CDR2 SVGAGI (reference sequence).

The J gene is TRBJ2-5, the V gene TRBV5-4; perhaps TRBD1 as D (8 bases). The CDR3 runs to 16 residues. Trimming removed 2 bases from V and 2 bases from J, with 16 bases in between. Germline CDR1 SGHNT, CDR2 YYREEE (reference sequence). CDR3: CASSLGGGTGQETQYF. The CDR3 DNA reads as TGTGCCAGCAGCTTAGGGGGAGGGACAGGACAAGAGACCCAGTACTTC.

Here the CDR3 DNA reads TGCGCCAGCAGCTCTCGAGGACAGGGGGCAGGTGAGCAGTACTTC. It specifies CASSSRGQGAGEQYF. The genes are TRBV5-1 and TRBJ2-7; 11 bases fit TRBD1. Trimming removed 3 bases from V and 7 bases from J; junction bases left unmatched: 9. The CDR3 loop spans 15 amino acids. The germline gives CDR1 SGHRS, CDR2 YFSETQ.

V gene TRBV19 combines with J gene TRBJ2-1, with 9 bases fitting TRBD2. With V trimmed by 5 bases and J by 12 bases, 5 bases remained unmatched. The CDR3 is 12 amino acids. Germline CDR1 is LNHDA and CDR2 is SQIVND (reference sequence). DNA of the CDR3: TGTGCCAGTAGTGACAGACTAGCGGCGCAGTTCTTC. Protein product: CASSDRLAAQFF.

The chain is built from TRBV14 and TRBJ2-5; TRBD2 matches 9 bases. With 4 bases clipped from V and 7 bases from J, the junction kept 4 bases outside the gene matches. Germline lookup yields CDR1 SGHDN and CDR2 FVKESK. The CDR3 runs 13 residues. DNA for the CDR3: TGTGCCAGCAGCCCTGCGGGGGGGCGGACCCAGTACTTC. Encoded protein: CASSPAGGRTQYF.

The rearrangement joins TRBV2 to TRBJ2-3; D unclear. Trimming cost V 6 bases and J 0 bases, with 10 bases left between them. Germline loops: CDR1 SNHLY, CDR2 FYNNEI. The CDR3 covers 14 residues. This CDR3 is CASRNTASTDTQYF. CDR3 in DNA: TGTGCCAGCAGAAACACAGCTAGCACAGATACGCAGTATTTT.

V is TRBV19 and J is TRBJ2-3; 8 bases fit TRBD1. CDR1 and CDR2 from the germline V gene are LNHDA and SQIVND (reference sequence). This CDR3 is 17 amino acids long. V lost 1 base, J lost 0 bases, and 6 bases stayed unmatched. In DNA, the CDR3 is TGTGCCAGTAGTATAGGACAGGGGACCTCGAGCACAGATACGCAGTATTTT. It specifies CASSIGQGTSSTDTQYF.

The V gene is TRBV5-1, the J gene TRBJ1-4; 7 bases are shared with TRBD1. This CDR3 region has 15 residues. J gave up 0 bases and V 6 bases, and 5 bases lay outside the gene matches. Germline values: CDR1 SGHRS, CDR2 YFSETQ. The CDR3 sequence: CASTRQGTTNEKLFF. CDR3 DNA sequence: TGCGCCAGCACCAGACAGGGAACAACTAATGAAAAACTGTTTTTT.